This TCR beta chain derives from a study of T cell repertoires in cytomegalovirus infection. About the research overall: CMV infection together with matching HLA type was indicated by public TCR beta signatures.

In the case of this clonotype: Its antigen is unknown.

Study results and caveats: There were carriers of CMV plus the relevant HLA, and cumulative public TCR beta family frequency identified them. The ex vivo response was dominated by HLA-C-restricted CMV-specific TCR beta clonotypes.

TCRdb reanalysed the reads using MiXCR and keeps one entry per CDR3 protein. The sample consists of 900,000 to 950,000 distinct CDR3 sequences, approximately 30% of them appearing once. Germline lookup yields CDR1 MNHEY and CDR2 SMNVEV (reference sequence). The CDR3 consists of 14 residues. Trimming took 8 bases from V and 0 from J, leaving 14 bases between them. The clonotype comes from a human donor in good health (CMV status not recorded). Some clones in this sample may be carry-over from other donors' samples. This material consisted of cultured CD8+ T cells from PBMCs, taken from culture after CMV antigen stimulation. The chain recombines TRBV27 with TRBJ2-7; no firm D call. For the CDR3, the DNA is TGTGCCAGCCGCCGGAGTGCCAGCTCCTACGAGCAGTACTTC. Protein sequence: CASRRSASSYEQYF.